Each of the 10 T cell receptor beta chains below was sequenced from the same sample in a study of blood T cell repertoires in COVID-19. Method: immunoSEQ multiplex PCR; TCRdb's copy keeps in-frame clones and lacks some. This sample yields around 130,000 clones, of which 85% to 90% are seen a single time; approximately 11% belongs to the top ten. The source material was peripheral blood. The receptors here all came from a woman older than 75 with acute or convalescent COVID-19.

The chain carries TRBV9 and TRBJ2-7; TRBD1 is a possible D gene (6 bases). The CDR3 is 15 residues long. V lost 3 bases to trimming and J lost 2 bases, with 15 bases between them. In germline, CDR1 is SGDLS, CDR2 YYNGEE. CDR3 sequence reads: CASSEGWDKTYEQYF. The CDR3 nucleotides are TGTGCCAGCAGCGAGGGTTGGGACAAGACCTACGAGCAGTACTTC.

A few counts support this clone. The rearrangement uses TRBV18 and TRBJ1-2; 8 bases match TRBD1. Germline V CDR1 and CDR2: KGHSH, LQKENI. Trimming cost V 3 bases and J 5 bases; bases outside gene matches: 8. This CDR3 is 15 amino acids long. This CDR3 is CASSPADRGRYGYTF. CDR3 nucleotide sequence: TGTGCCAGCTCACCCGCCGACAGGGGAAGGTATGGCTACACCTTC.

The chain uses TRBV30 and TRBJ2-5; 8 positions agree with TRBD1. J lost 1 base, V lost 7 bases, and 5 bases had no gene match. Germline lookup yields CDR1 GTSNPN and CDR2 SVGIG (reference sequence). The CDR3 covers 13 residues. The CDR3 region is CAYSRGPQETQYF. CDR3 coding DNA: TGTGCCTATTCCAGGGGGCCCCAAGAGACCCAGTACTTC.

This chain joins TRBV5-1 and TRBJ2-7, with D tentatively TRBD2 (6 bases). This CDR3 is 14 amino acids long. Germline V lookup: CDR1 SGHRS, CDR2 YFSETQ. V lost 2 bases and J lost 7, with 16 bases in between. The CDR3 reads CASSFSLASGEQYF. The CDR3 DNA follows: TGCGCCAGCAGCTTCTCACTAGCTTCAGGGGAGCAGTACTTC.

The chain has TRBV7-2 and TRBJ2-3, with 15 bases lining up with TRBD2. The V and J ends lost 5 bases and 6 bases, in that order; junction bases with no gene match: 3. The germline CDR1 and CDR2 sequences are SGHTA and FQGNSA. The CDR3 consists of 15 residues. The DNA of the CDR3 is TGTGCCAGCAGCGTGGGACTAGCGGGGGGTGATACGCAGTATTTT. Protein: CASSVGLAGGDTQYF. Filled out from reference TRBV7-2 and TRBJ2-3, the complete variable domain reads GAGVSQSPSNKVTEKGKDVELRCDPISGHTALYWYRQSLGQGLEFLIYFQGNSAPDKSGLPSDRFSAERTGGSVSTLTIQRTQQEDSAVYLCASSVGLAGGDTQYFGPGTRLTVL.

The chain links TRBV27 to TRBJ2-7; no definite D call. The germline V gene encodes CDR1 MNHEY and CDR2 SMNVEV (reference sequence). The V end lost 5 bases, the J end lost 2 bases, and 4 bases lay between the germline ends. This CDR3 has 11 amino acids. The CDR3 is CASSDTYEQYF. DNA of the CDR3: TGTGCCAGCAGTGACACCTACGAGCAGTACTTC.

The chain has TRBV5-1 and TRBJ1-1, with D uncertain. The CDR3 is 15 amino acids. The germline V and J ends were trimmed by 3 bases and 5 bases, with 17 bases remaining between them. Germline V gene data show CDR1 as SGHRS and CDR2 as YFSETQ. The CDR3 protein is CASSWEMRVGTEAFF. The CDR3 DNA is TGCGCCAGCAGCTGGGAGATGCGTGTGGGGACTGAAGCTTTCTTT. Using reference TRBV5-1 and TRBJ1-1 for the parts outside the CDR3, the full variable domain is KAGVTQTPRYLIKTRGQQVTLSCSPISGHRSVSWYQQTPGQGLQFLFEYFSETQRNKGNFPGRFSGRQFSNSRSEMNVSTLELGDSALYLCASSWEMRVGTEAFFGQGTRLTVV.

The chain combines TRBV9 with TRBJ1-4; D is unclear. Trimming took off 0 bases at V and 7 bases at J, with 13 bases between the two ends. CDR1 is SGDLS, CDR2 YYNGEE, per germline. The CDR3 loop spans 15 amino acids. CDR3 sequence: CASSVAGGKGEKLFF. For the CDR3, the DNA is TGTGCCAGCAGCGTAGCCGGAGGAAAGGGTGAAAAACTGTTTTTT.

The rearrangement uses TRBV7-9 and TRBJ1-1; D not certain. The CDR3 has 14 residues. The germline V gene has CDR1 SEHNR and CDR2 FQNEAQ (reference sequence). V dropped 7 bases and J dropped 1 base, with 13 bases sitting between them. In DNA, the CDR3 is TGTGCCAGCACCTTCCAGGAGGGGAACACTGAAGCTTTCTTT. It yields the protein CASTFQEGNTEAFF.

This clone was found once. The chain links TRBV30 to TRBJ2-1, with 7 bases fitting TRBD2. V lost 3 bases and J lost 2; bases outside the gene matches: 7. CDR3 size: 15 residues. Germline assignment: CDR1 GTSNPN and CDR2 SVGIG (reference sequence). The DNA for the CDR3 is TGTGCCTGGAGACTGGGGGGGGGAACCTACAATGAGCAGTTCTTC. This translates into CAWRLGGGTYNEQFF.